Below, 2 T cell receptor beta chains from the same sample are listed, as sequenced in a study of T cells expressing NK-cell markers. TCRdb reanalyzed the 5' RACE reads and collapses them to one entry per CDR3 protein, without DNA. The sample data list more than 250,000 distinct CDR3 sequences. Sequences were obtained from blood T cells: a sorted CD56 or NKG2C T cell subset, CD4+ or CD8+ T cells, or bulk PBMC T cells (not recorded which). These receptors originate from a man aged 18 to 29 in good health.

The CDR3 loop reads CASSGYRGNTGELFF. The V gene is TRBV7-9, the J gene TRBJ2-2; TCRdb selects TRBD1, and the lack of DNA leaves this call unchecked. This CDR3 comprises 15 residues. The germline CDR1 and CDR2 sequences are SEHNR and FQNEAQ (reference sequence).

The chain uses TRBV20-1 and TRBJ2-2. CDR1 DFQATT and CDR2 SNEGSKA come from the germline V gene (reference sequence). The CDR3 spans 11 residues. The CDR3 sequence is CSAKQDGELFF.